This T cell receptor beta chain originates from a study of CD8+ T cells in alopecia areata. This clone was seen only once. Extraction and reverse transcription of RNA yielded cDNA as the sequencing template. TCRdb's copy holds only in-frame clones and misses some; the assay was immunoSEQ multiplex PCR. The table records 180,000 or so clones, roughly 63% of them present only once. The CDR3 sequence is 13 residues long. V lost 4 bases, J lost 10 bases, and 11 bases lay in between. Per the germline V gene, CDR1 is MGHDK and CDR2 is SYGVNS. This specimen was CD4+ T cells sorted from blood, taken at week 0. The chain combines TRBV25-1 with TRBJ1-6, with D hard to call. The TCR originated in a human donor with alopecia areata. CDR3 bases: TGTGCCAGCAGTGCTCGGGAAGGGTCACCCCTCCACTTT. This sequence encodes CASSAREGSPLHF.